This TCR beta chain was obtained from a study of post-analysis software for immune sequencing data. Unique-molecular-identifier-tagged TCR beta cDNA libraries were used. Each CDR3 protein is one row after TCRdb ran MiXCR on the PCR reads. The repertoire consists of hundreds of thousands of distinct CDR3 sequences, with 25% to 30% occurring once and the leading ten covering more than 0.45%. The CDR3 covers 13 residues. V gave up 6 bases and J gave up 9 bases, with 18 bases separating them. Germline CDR1 and CDR2: SQVTM and ANQGSEA. Concerning this clonotype: Antigen specificity is unknown. The CDR3 end shows no conserved phenylalanine or tryptophan, and so a read error is likely.

Study results and limitations: Compared with controls, patients had more of 4 to 6 TRBV segments, including TRBV5-6, TRBV5-1 and TRBV20-1.

This chain joins TRBV29-1 and TRBJ2-1; D could derive from TRBD1 or TRBD2 (5 bases each). Sequencing was carried out using blood. The origin of this receptor is a girl aged 10-17 years with multiple sclerosis. Here the CDR3 reads CSVARGGRSEQFS. CDR3 sequence (DNA): TGCAGCGTCGCCCGGGGCGGGCGGTCTGAGCAGTTCTCC.